This is a list of T cell receptor beta chains from one sample in a study of human T cells and chemical hapten exposure. One entry per CDR3 protein, called by TCRdb with MiXCR from the RACE reads. Here the sample spans 180,000 or so distinct CDR3 sequences, 20% to 25% being singletons. The sample here was whole blood, taken in connection with sensitization to the hapten diphenylcyclopropenone (DPC). These TCRs come from a woman aged 45-65 years with alopecia areata. Some clones in this sample may be carry-over from other donors' samples. Each CDR3 is given with its conserved first and last residue. D genes are given only for firm matches. For some rows the clone size is stated as once, few or many, or as a class when expanded; others skip it.

cdr3_length,v_call,clone_size,j_call,d_call,cdr3_nt,cdr3_aa
16,TRBV27,few,TRBJ1-1,-,TGTGCCAGCAGTCCGAACGCAGGAGGGGGGAACACTGAAGCTTTCTTT,CASSPNAGGGNTEAFF
16,TRBV6-6,few,TRBJ1-3,-,TGTGCCAGCAGTTCCCTGGGACGCGGCTCTGGAAACACCATATATTTT,CASSSLGRGSGNTIYF
12,TRBV20-1,-,TRBJ2-1,-,TGCAGTGCTAGAGGGTCCTACAATGAGCAGTTCTTC,CSARGSYNEQFF
17,TRBV20-1,few,TRBJ2-5,TRBD2,TGCAGTGCTAGAGGCCCGGGGCAGCGGGAGATGAGAGAGACCCAGTACTTC,CSARGPGQREMRETQYF
12,TRBV30,-,TRBJ2-7,-,TGTGCCTGGGATATAGGAACCTACGAGCAGTACTTC,CAWDIGTYEQYF
14,TRBV10-2,few,TRBJ1-1,TRBD1,TGCGCCAGCACCCAGGACAGGGAGAGTACTGAAGCTTTCTTT,CASTQDRESTEAFF
12,TRBV20-1,-,TRBJ2-1,-,TGCAGTGCTAAGGGACTCCTCAATGAGCAGTTCTTC,CSAKGLLNEQFF
15,TRBV29-1,few,TRBJ2-1,TRBD2,TGCAGCGTGCCCCAGACTAGCGGGAGGGTTAGTGAGCAGTTCTTC,CSVPQTSGRVSEQFF
16,TRBV28,few,TRBJ2-1,-,TGTGCCAGCAGTTTCCTCTCAGGGTCCGGCTACAATGAGCAGTTCTTC,CASSFLSGSGYNEQFF
17,TRBV5-6,many,TRBJ2-1,TRBD2,TGTGCCAGCAGCTTGCGGGCAACCGGGAGGCCGTACAATGAGCAGTTCTTC,CASSLRATGRPYNEQFF
13,TRBV20-1,-,TRBJ2-1,-,TGCAGTGCTAGAGGGCAGGGCGCGGCTGAGCAGTTCTTC,CSARGQGAAEQFF
14,TRBV12-3/TRBV12-4,-,TRBJ1-5,-,TGTGCCAGCAGTTCCGGGGCGCCCAATCAGCCCCAGCATTTT,CASSSGAPNQPQHF
11,TRBV20-1,few,TRBJ2-7,TRBD1,TGCAGTACAGGGGTGGGCTACGAGCAGTACTTC,CSTGVGYEQYF
16,TRBV19,few,TRBJ1-5,-,TGTGCCAGTAGTGTGATTTCGGGAATAGGCAATCAGCCCCAGCATTTT,CASSVISGIGNQPQHF
14,TRBV7-2,-,TRBJ1-1,-,TGTGCCAGCAGCTTAGGAATAACGAACACTGAAGCTTTCTTT,CASSLGITNTEAFF
16,TRBV2,-,TRBJ1-2,TRBD1,TGTGCCAGCAGTCCAATTATCACACAGGGGTCGAGTGGCTACACCTTC,CASSPIITQGSSGYTF
11,TRBV6-1,-,TRBJ1-1,-,TGTGCCAGCAGTGAAGCGCTTCAGGCTTTCTTT,CASSEALQAFF
14,TRBV28,few,TRBJ2-7,-,TGTGCCAGCAGTTTACAGGGCTACTCCTACGAGCAGTACTTC,CASSLQGYSYEQYF
18,TRBV5-1,few,TRBJ2-6,TRBD1,TGCGCCAGCAGGACGCCCCGGGACAGGGGCTCCGGGGCCAACGTCCTGACTTTC,CASRTPRDRGSGANVLTF
15,TRBV19,few,TRBJ1-5,-,TGTGCCAGTAGTTTTGGGCAGGGCGGCAATCAGCCCCAGCATTTT,CASSFGQGGNQPQHF
14,TRBV27,-,TRBJ2-3,-,TGTGCCAGCAGTGGGGGGACAGTGAAAAATACGCAGTATTTT,CASSGGTVKNTQYF
14,TRBV20-1,-,TRBJ2-3,TRBD2,TGCAGTGCTAGACTAGCGGTACCCACAGATACGCAGTATTTT,CSARLAVPTDTQYF
14,TRBV6-5,few,TRBJ2-3,TRBD2,TGTGCCAGCAGTTACTTAACTAGCGGAGATACGCAGTATTTT,CASSYLTSGDTQYF
14,TRBV5-1,-,TRBJ2-1,TRBD2,TGCGCCAGCAGCTCCCATTTAGCGGGAGGGCATTCGTTCTTC,CASSSHLAGGHSFF
16,TRBV7-2,few,TRBJ1-5,-,TGTGCCAGCAGCCAAGGCGGCAGTCAGGGCAATCAGCCCCAGCATTTT,CASSQGGSQGNQPQHF
16,TRBV28,few,TRBJ1-6,-,TGTGCCAGCAGTCTACCCAGCCCGTCATCTAATTCACCCCTCCACTTT,CASSLPSPSSNSPLHF
13,TRBV20-1,few,TRBJ2-7,TRBD1,TGCAGTGCCACGACAGGGGCCTCCTACGAGCAGTACTTC,CSATTGASYEQYF